These 17 T cell receptor beta chains originate from one sample sequenced in a study of T cell repertoires in cytomegalovirus infection (dated 2019 in TCRdb). The sample's treatment or condition label is to be understood as: in vitro stimulation with specific CMV peptide epitopes to enrich CMV-specific T cells. Sequencing was performed on an Illumina HiSeq 1500. The public reads were reprocessed in TCRdb via fastp at Q25 and MiXCR, keeping in-frame beta chains. Rows matching on CDR3 protein sequence are summarized as one entry with the most common DNA and genes. For this sample the table gives hundreds of thousands of distinct CDR3 sequences, of which 30% to 40% were detected only once. About a sixth of the sample is held by the ten biggest clonotypes. No antigen has been identified for these receptors. Sequences were derived from cultured PBMCs, sampled from culture after CMV antigen stimulation. Receptor source: a human donor in good health (CMV status not recorded). Some clones in this sample may be carry-over from other donors' samples.

This clonotype was recorded only once. The V and J genes are TRBV4-2 and TRBJ2-4, with 10 positions matching TRBD1. Looked up from germline, CDR1 is LGHNA and CDR2 is YNFKEQ. V lost 1 base and J lost 3; bases outside the gene matches: 3. There are 16 residues in the CDR3. The CDR3 region is CASSQGDRGGKNIQYF. CDR3 nucleotides: TGTGCCAGCAGCCAAGGGGACAGGGGAGGCAAAAACATTCAGTACTTC.

The gene calls are TRBV7-8 and TRBJ1-1; D unclear. The CDR3 spans 13 residues. Trimming took 2 bases from V and 1 from J, leaving 5 bases between them. Germline CDR1 is SGHVS and CDR2 is FQNEAQ. The CDR3 coding sequence is TGTGCCAGCAGCTTATTACCGAACACTGAAGCTTTCTTT. It specifies CASSLLPNTEAFF. The full variable domain, with the rest looked up from reference TRBV7-8 and TRBJ1-1, is GAGVSQSPRYKVAKRGQDVALRCDPISGHVSLFWYQQALGQGPEFLTYFQNEAQLDKSGLPSDRFFAERPEGSVSTLKIQRTQQEDSAVYLCASSLLPNTEAFFGQGTRLTVV.

This clonotype was counted a few times. The V call is TRBV4-2, the J call TRBJ2-1; 10 bases line up with TRBD2. The CDR3 is 17 residues long. Trimming cost V 0 bases and J 3 bases; bases outside gene matches: 5. Germline assignment: CDR1 LGHNA and CDR2 YNFKEQ. The DNA for the CDR3 is TGTGCCAGCAGCCAAGATGAGTCTAGCGGGAGCTACAATGAGCAGTTCTTC. Residues: CASSQDESSGSYNEQFF.

This clonotype occurred a few times. The rearrangement joins TRBV12-3 or TRBV12-4 to TRBJ1-1, with D unresolved. The CDR3 has 13 amino acids. The ends were cut back, 2 bases at V and 6 bases at J, with 10 bases in the middle. This CDR3 reads CASSLTERAEAFF. DNA of the CDR3: TGTGCCAGCAGTTTAACCGAGCGGGCTGAAGCTTTCTTT.

V gene TRBV6-8 combines with J gene TRBJ2-1, with TRBD1 matching over 8 bases. V lost 6 bases to trimming and J lost 9 bases; unmatched junction nucleotides: 7. Germline V gives CDR1 MNHGY, CDR2 SAAAGT. The CDR3 runs to 13 residues. This CDR3 is CASRSRGPGEQFF. CDR3 nucleotide sequence: TGTGCCAGCAGGTCCAGGGGGCCGGGTGAGCAGTTCTTC.

V is TRBV4-2 and J is TRBJ1-6; D is ambiguous. This CDR3 has 15 amino acids. Germline assignment: CDR1 LGHNA and CDR2 YNFKEQ. Trimming cost V 0 bases and J 7 bases, with 10 bases left between them. The CDR3 region is CASSQEATGNSPLHF. The CDR3 coding sequence is TGTGCCAGCAGCCAAGAAGCGACGGGGAATTCACCCCTCCACTTT.

As concerns this clonotype: A much larger clone is a single base away; this may be a read error. This chain links TRBV7-2 with TRBJ2-7, with D possibly TRBD1 on 6 matching bases. V dropped 5 bases and J dropped 2 bases, with 13 bases sitting between them. Looked up from germline, CDR1 is SGHTA and CDR2 is FQGNSA. The length of the CDR3 is 14 residues. The CDR3 spells CASSTYGQPYEQYF. The CDR3 DNA reads as TGTGCCAGCAGCACATACGGACAGCCCTACGAGCAGTACTTC.

The chain links TRBV18 to TRBJ1-3; unclear D gene. Per germline, CDR1 KGHSH and CDR2 LQKENI. Trimming shortened V by 3 bases and J by 2 bases, and 8 bases separated the two germline ends. This CDR3 has 14 amino acids. The CDR3: CASSPGSTGNTIYF. For the CDR3, the DNA is TGTGCCAGCTCACCCGGCAGCACTGGAAACACCATATATTTT.

This clonotype has a count of ten or more. The chain combines TRBV28 with TRBJ1-2; D remains ambiguous. CDR3 length equals 12 residues. Germline CDR1 is MDHEN and CDR2 is SYDVKM. Trimming left V 8 bases short and J 6 bases short, with 13 bases between. The CDR3 region is CASRSVPDGYTF. CDR3 sequence (DNA): TGTGCCAGCCGATCGGTGCCTGATGGCTACACCTTC.

The rearrangement uses TRBV27 and TRBJ2-6; no clear D gene. CDR1 is MNHEY, CDR2 SMNVEV, per germline (reference sequence). V was pared by 10 bases and J by 0 bases, with 7 bases between. The CDR3 is 13 amino acids. The CDR3 here is CATSNSGANVLTF. Here the CDR3 DNA reads TGTGCCACCTCTAACTCTGGGGCCAACGTCCTGACTTTC.

The genes are TRBV6-1 and TRBJ1-1; D is unresolved. Germline V gene lookup returns CDR1 MNHNS and CDR2 SASEGT. V was cut by 5 bases and J by 5 bases, with 24 bases left in between. CDR3 length equals 17 residues. The CDR3 reads CASSYSPGSGFRTEAFF. DNA for the CDR3: TGTGCCAGCAGTTACAGCCCCGGCTCGGGGTTTAGGACTGAAGCTTTCTTT.

This clonotype has a handful of counts. This rearrangement joins TRBV7-8 to TRBJ1-5; D unresolved. Germline CDR1 reads SGHVS; CDR2 reads FQNEAQ. This CDR3 comprises 13 residues. V lost 3 bases and J 5 bases, leaving 8 bases between the germline ends. The CDR3 DNA reads TGTGCCAGCAGCTTGACAATAGATCAGCCCCAGCATTTT. It is translated as CASSLTIDQPQHF.

The rearrangement joins TRBV11-3 to TRBJ2-1; 14 nucleotides line up with TRBD2. V gave up 5 bases and J gave up 6 bases; unmatched junction bases: 18. CDR3 size: 20 residues. Per the germline V gene, CDR1 is SGHNT and CDR2 is YENEEA. CDR3 amino acids: CASSHPGTSGSDMTGNEQFF. In nucleotides, the CDR3 is TGTGCCAGCAGCCACCCTGGGACTAGCGGGAGCGATATGACGGGCAATGAGCAGTTCTTC.

As DNA, the CDR3 is TGTGCCAGCAGCATACAGGGAACTTCACCCCTCCACTTT. Translating it yields CASSIQGTSPLHF. The chain carries TRBV12-3 or TRBV12-4 and TRBJ1-6; a weak D match, TRBD1 (6 bases). The CDR3 covers 13 residues. V was cut by 6 bases and J by 9 bases, with 12 bases left in between.

This clonotype was seen many times. V is TRBV7-2 and J is TRBJ1-4, with 10 bases that match TRBD1. In germline, CDR1 is SGHTA, CDR2 FQGNSA. Trimming took 5 bases from V and 8 from J; bases not matched to a gene: 8. The CDR3 covers 15 residues. In nucleotides, the CDR3 is TGTGCCAGCAGCCTAACCGGGACAGGGGACGAAAAACTGTTTTTT. The encoded protein is CASSLTGTGDEKLFF.

J is TRBJ1-5 and V is TRBV29-1; TRBD1 matches 7 bases. The V gene's germline CDR1 is SQVTM and CDR2 ANQGSEA. The CDR3 is 13 amino acids. V dropped 3 bases and J dropped 3; count of bases not matched to a gene: 2. The CDR3 protein is CSVEGQPNQPQHF. The CDR3 nucleotides read TGCAGCGTTGAGGGACAGCCCAATCAGCCCCAGCATTTT.

The rearrangement joins TRBV11-1 to TRBJ2-3; the match to TRBD1 covers 7 bases. V trimming: 3 bases; J trimming: 4 bases; junction bases outside the gene matches: 10. The CDR3 covers 16 residues. Germline CDR1 SGHAT, CDR2 FQDESV (reference sequence). The CDR3 DNA sequence: TGTGCCAGCAGCTTTGGGACAGAAGGCCCAGCAGATACGCAGTATTTT. Its translation is CASSFGTEGPADTQYF.